One and the same sample provided the 26 T cell receptor beta chains below, sequenced in a study of regulatory T cells in long-lasting Graves disease. Time point specified: newly diagnosed GD, antithyroid drugs for less than 3 months. From PBMCs, RNA was extracted and then used to make the TCR library. CDR3-region Arm-PCR and iRepertoire HTBI primers produced the TCR beta libraries. In TCRdb, the multiplex PCR reads were re-called with MiXCR into one record per CDR3 protein. Found here are 530,000 or so distinct CDR3 sequences, 13% of them singletons; the top ten hold under 10%. These data were also filed under a second study, of T cells in Graves' hyperthyroidism and ophthalmopathy.

Source: peripheral blood mononuclear cells (PBMCs), taken at new diagnosis, from a patient treated with antithyroid drugs. These receptors were taken from a young man with Graves disease.

This clonotype showed up many times. V gene TRBV24-1 combines with J gene TRBJ2-1; 9 bases map to TRBD2. The CDR3 runs to 14 residues. V shed 6 bases, J shed 6 bases, and the junction held 5 bases outside the gene matches. Germline V gene data show CDR1 as KGHDR and CDR2 as SFDVKD. CDR3 in amino acids: CATSSLAGPNEQFF. The CDR3 bases are TGTGCCACCAGTTCCCTAGCGGGGCCCAATGAGCAGTTCTTC.

This clonotype occurred many times. V and J are TRBV12-3 or TRBV12-4 and TRBJ2-3; 9 nucleotides align to TRBD2. The CDR3 length is 15 residues. With V trimmed by 4 bases and J by 4 bases, 6 bases remained unmatched. The CDR3 loop reads CASSSLAGLADTQYF. CDR3 DNA sequence: TGTGCCAGCAGTTCCCTAGCGGGACTGGCAGATACGCAGTATTTT.

This clonotype occurred a few times. The chain recombines TRBV7-2 with TRBJ1-2; no firm D call. The CDR3 consists of 16 residues. CDR1 is SGHTA and CDR2 is FQGNSA in the germline V gene. The ends were cut back, 4 bases at V and 2 bases at J, with 17 bases in the middle. The CDR3 reads CASSSTGWEPNYGYTF. As DNA, the CDR3 is TGTGCCAGCAGCTCTACTGGGTGGGAGCCCAACTATGGCTACACCTTC. The full variable domain, rest sourced from reference TRBV7-2 and TRBJ1-2, is GAGVSQSPSNKVTEKGKDVELRCDPISGHTALYWYRQSLGQGLEFLIYFQGNSAPDKSGLPSDRFSAERTGGSVSTLTIQRTQQEDSAVYLCASSSTGWEPNYGYTFGSGTRLTVV.

Comments on this clonotype: A much larger clone differs by one base, so this may be a read error. The gene calls are TRBV5-1 and TRBJ2-3, with 9 bases identical to TRBD1. The CDR3 is made up of 15 amino acids. CDR1 and CDR2 from the germline V gene are SGHRS and YFSETQ. The chain's CDR3 is CASSYRTGGTDTQYF. CDR3 in DNA: TGTGCCAGCAGCTACCGGACAGGGGGCACAGATACGCAGTATTTT.

This clonotype was picked up many times. The V gene is TRBV27, the J gene TRBJ1-4, with D possibly being TRBD1 (5 bases). This CDR3 spans 18 amino acids. Trimming removed 5 bases at V and 6 bases at J, with 25 bases between. Germline V gene sequence: CDR1 MNHEY, CDR2 SMNVEV (reference sequence). The CDR3 DNA reads as TGTGCCAGCAGTCCGCGGGGGGGGGAACCCGACCGAGATGAAAAACTGTTTTTT. It codes for CASSPRGGEPDRDEKLFF.

This chain joins TRBV7-2 and TRBJ2-5; possible D gene TRBD2, 5 bases. V was trimmed by 4 bases and J by 5 bases, leaving 17 bases between them. Germline V CDR1 and CDR2: SGHTA, FQGNSA. This CDR3 comprises 15 residues. For the CDR3, the DNA is TGTGCCAGCAGCTCGGGGAGATGGCCTTTGGAGACCCAGTACTTC. This encodes CASSSGRWPLETQYF.

Ten or more counts support this clonotype. The V call is TRBV6-1, the J call TRBJ2-7; no clear D gene. This CDR3 contains 16 residues. V lost 1 base to trimming and J lost 1 base, with 14 bases between them. Germline-derived CDR1 and CDR2 are MNHNS and SASEGT. The CDR3 reads CASSEVGRPLSYEQYF. The CDR3 region has the DNA TGTGCCAGCAGTGAAGTAGGGCGACCCCTATCCTACGAGCAGTACTTC.

This clonotype appeared many times. The rearrangement joins TRBV12-3 or TRBV12-4 to TRBJ1-1; D may be TRBD1 (6 bases). Trimming cost V 3 bases and J 3 bases, with 11 bases left between them. The CDR3 runs to 14 residues. CDR3 amino acids: CASSFGGADTEAFF. CDR3 bases: TGTGCCAGCAGTTTCGGGGGCGCCGACACTGAAGCTTTCTTT.

Concerning this clonotype itself: This likely traces to a read error, being one base from a far larger clone. The rearrangement uses TRBV7-2 and TRBJ2-5; D perhaps matches TRBD2 (6 bases). Germline V gene data show CDR1 as SGHTA and CDR2 as FQGNSA. This CDR3 has 16 residues. CDR3 bases: TGTGCCAGCAGCTTAGGAGGATGGGAGGCCCAAGAGATCCAGTACTTC. This codes for CASSLGGWEAQEIQYF. Together with reference TRBV7-2 and TRBJ2-5, the CDR3 gives the full variable domain: GAGVSQSPSNKVTEKGKDVELRCDPISGHTALYWYRQSLGQGLEFLIYFQGNSAPDKSGLPSDRFSAERTGGSVSTLTIQRTQQEDSAVYLCASSLGGWEAQEIQYFGPGTRLLVL.

This clonotype has at least ten counts. This chain links TRBV29-1 with TRBJ2-7, with TRBD1 matching over 9 bases. Germline lookup yields CDR1 SQVTM and CDR2 ANQGSEA. The CDR3 covers 15 residues. After removal of 2 bases from V and 1 base from J, the junction contained 6 bases not matched to a gene. This CDR3 is CSVESGDRDSYEQYF. In DNA form, the CDR3 reads TGCAGCGTTGAAAGCGGGGACAGGGATTCCTACGAGCAGTACTTC.

The sample holds many counts of this clonotype. The CDR3 nucleotides read TGTGCCAGCAGTCCGACATGGAGTGATGAAAAACTGTTTTTT. Protein product: CASSPTWSDEKLFF. This chain connects TRBV12-3 or TRBV12-4 to TRBJ1-4; no clear D gene. The CDR3 runs 14 residues. V was trimmed by 5 bases and J by 6 bases, leaving 13 bases between them.

The V and J genes are TRBV11-2 and TRBJ1-3; the D is unclear. The V gene lost 3 bases and the J gene lost 0 bases, with 9 bases spanning the gap. From germline, CDR1 is SGHAT and CDR2 FQNNGV. This CDR3 region has 15 residues. This CDR3 reads CASSLTARSGNTIYF. DNA for the CDR3: TGTGCCAGCAGCTTGACGGCTCGCTCTGGAAACACCATATATTTT.

There are many counts of this clonotype. The rearrangement uses TRBV2 and TRBJ1-5; D unresolved. CDR1 is SNHLY and CDR2 is FYNNEI in the germline V gene. The V end lost 1 base, the J end lost 0 bases, and 4 bases lay between the germline ends. This CDR3 contains 14 residues. CDR3 sequence reads: CASSEVYSNQPQHF. The CDR3 region has the DNA TGTGCCAGCAGTGAAGTATATAGCAATCAGCCCCAGCATTTT.

The chain combines TRBV19 with TRBJ2-3; D is undetermined. Germline-derived CDR1 and CDR2 are LNHDA and SQIVND (reference sequence). This CDR3 spans 15 amino acids. The V and J ends lost 8 bases and 2 bases respectively, with 17 bases between them. The CDR3 here is CASSLNPPNTDTQYF. DNA for the CDR3: TGTGCCAGTTCCCTTAACCCCCCAAACACAGATACGCAGTATTTT.

A word on this clonotype: A single base separates this from a much larger clone, so it may be a read error. The rearrangement uses TRBV15 and TRBJ2-5; the D is unclear. The CDR3 spans 13 residues. Trimming removed 1 base from V and 3 bases from J, with 6 bases in between. Germline assignment: CDR1 LNHNV and CDR2 YYDKDF (reference sequence). Written as DNA, the CDR3 is TGTGCCACCAGCAGAGGACGGGAAGAGACCCAGTACTTC. It yields the protein CATSRGREETQYF.

This clonotype came up many times. The V and J genes are TRBV6-1 and TRBJ2-7; the D gene could be TRBD1 or TRBD2 (5 bases each). The ends were cut back, 9 bases at V and 2 bases at J, with 14 bases in the middle. The CDR3 sequence is 13 residues long. The germline V gene encodes CDR1 MNHNS and CDR2 SASEGT. In DNA, the CDR3 is TGTGCCAGTCGGGACCCGGAAGCCTACGAGCAGTACTTC. Its translation: CASRDPEAYEQYF.

In its sample, this clonotype was seen many times. The gene calls are TRBV20-1 and TRBJ2-2, with D perhaps matching TRBD1 (6 bases). V dropped 1 base and J dropped 7 bases, with 13 bases sitting between them. Germline V gene data show CDR1 as DFQATT and CDR2 as SNEGSKA (reference sequence). The CDR3 runs to 14 residues. The CDR3: CSARGQDLGGELFF. As DNA, the CDR3 is TGCAGTGCTAGAGGACAGGATCTGGGCGGGGAGCTGTTTTTT.

The chain employs TRBV2 and TRBJ2-1; possible D gene TRBD2, 6 bases. This CDR3 is 14 amino acids long. Between the trimmed V and J ends, which lost 4 bases and 7 bases, there was a span of 14 bases. CDR1 is SNHLY and CDR2 is FYNNEI in the germline V gene. Written as DNA, the CDR3 is TGTGCCAGCAGTGGGGACTGGGACGGGAATGAGCAGTTCTTC. Encoded protein: CASSGDWDGNEQFF.

This clonotype was picked up many times. The J gene is TRBJ2-3, the V gene TRBV5-1, with 12 bases that match TRBD2. Germline V gives CDR1 SGHRS, CDR2 YFSETQ. V lost 4 bases to trimming and J lost 4 bases; unmatched junction nucleotides: 7. The CDR3 is made up of 16 amino acids. The CDR3 loop reads CASSLAGGGFADTQYF. The CDR3 DNA sequence: TGCGCCAGCAGCCTAGCGGGAGGGGGCTTCGCAGATACGCAGTATTTT.

This clonotype has ten or more counts. The CDR3 nucleotides are TGTGCCAGCAGTTCAGGCCTGAACACTGAAGCTTTCTTT. Protein product: CASSSGLNTEAFF. This sequence joins TRBV6-2 or TRBV6-3 and TRBJ1-1; D gene ambiguous. The ends were cut back, 4 bases at V and 0 bases at J, with 6 bases in the middle. CDR3 length equals 13 residues. Germline assignment: CDR1 MNHEY and CDR2 SVGEGT.

Comments on this clonotype: A junction boundary mismatches the germline segment, possibly from a read error. This chain uses TRBV5-1 with TRBJ2-4; 7 bases line up with TRBD2. This CDR3 has 15 amino acids. The V gene's germline CDR1 is SGHRS and CDR2 YFSETQ. The CDR3 region has the DNA TGCGCCAGCAGCTTGCGGGGGGTCGGCAAAAACATTAAGTACTTC. Translating it yields CASSLRGVGKNIKYF.

This clonotype was observed a handful of times. V is TRBV6-1 and J is TRBJ1-5, with TRBD1 identical over 9 bases. The CDR3 contains 13 residues. Germline V lookup: CDR1 MNHNS, CDR2 SASEGT. J gave up 7 bases and V 6 bases, and 4 bases lay outside the gene matches. CDR3: CASRYGQGQPQHF. CDR3 coding DNA: TGTGCCAGCAGGTATGGACAGGGGCAGCCCCAGCATTTT.

The V gene is TRBV20-1, the J gene TRBJ2-7; TRBD2 matches 11 bases. The junction had 7 bases not matched to a gene; V was cut back by 8 bases and J by 4 bases. The CDR3 is made up of 13 amino acids. Germline V gene sequence: CDR1 DFQATT, CDR2 SNEGSKA (reference sequence). CDR3 sequence: CSTFTSGSYEQYF. The CDR3 region has the DNA TGCAGTACCTTTACTAGCGGGAGTTACGAGCAGTACTTC.

This clonotype was observed many times. This rearrangement joins TRBV12-3 or TRBV12-4 to TRBJ1-5; D is unclear. V was cut by 3 bases and J by 2 bases, with 8 bases left in between. The CDR3 loop spans 14 amino acids. CDR3 sequence reads: CASSFDRRNQPQHF. CDR3 nucleotide sequence: TGTGCCAGCAGTTTCGATAGGCGCAATCAGCCCCAGCATTTT.

In its sample, this clonotype was seen many times. The genes are TRBV7-8 and TRBJ1-1; D uncertain. Per germline, CDR1 SGHVS and CDR2 FQNEAQ. The V end lost 5 bases, the J end lost 5 bases, and 15 bases lay between the germline ends. The CDR3 is 14 residues long. CDR3 in amino acids: CASSPRISKTEAFF. The CDR3 DNA is TGTGCCAGCAGCCCTCGGATAAGTAAGACTGAAGCTTTCTTT.

The table lists this clonotype with a few counts. This chain links TRBV29-1 with TRBJ1-1; 7 bases fit TRBD1. V trimming: 6 bases; J trimming: 4 bases; junction bases outside the gene matches: 8. From germline, CDR1 is SQVTM and CDR2 ANQGSEA. This CDR3 is built from 13 residues. CDR3 amino acids: CSVATAGGTEAFF. In nucleotides, the CDR3 is TGCAGCGTGGCTACCGCAGGGGGCACTGAAGCTTTCTTT.